The next 8 T cell receptor beta chains were all read from a single sample in a study of T cell responses to AZD1222 COVID-19 vaccine. The method was immunoSEQ multiplex PCR; TCRdb's version includes in-frame clones alone and lacks a portion of them. The table includes some 110,000 clones, over 90% detected once. The sequences come from peripheral blood, collected on day 0 of AZD1222 vaccination. These receptors originate from an adult in good health.

V gene TRBV5-8 combines with J gene TRBJ2-5; D might be TRBD1 (6 bases). Trimming cost V 4 bases and J 5 bases, with 18 bases left between them. Germline values: CDR1 SGHTS, CDR2 YDEGEE. CDR3 size: 15 residues. CDR3 in DNA: TGTGCCAGCAGCCGCGGACGTACAGGGATGGAGACCCAGTACTTC. This sequence encodes CASSRGRTGMETQYF.

This clone was detected once. The V and J genes are TRBV4-1 and TRBJ2-1; D uncertain. This CDR3 region has 13 residues. The germline gives CDR1 MGHRA, CDR2 YSYEKL. V lost 1 base and J lost 9, with 10 bases in between. The DNA for the CDR3 is TGCGCCAGCAGCCAAGGGTTCGAGCTTGAGCAGTTCTTC. Residues: CASSQGFELEQFF.

The chain is built from TRBV6-2 or TRBV6-3 and TRBJ1-1; no definite D call. CDR3 length equals 14 residues. V was shortened by 6 bases and J by 0 bases, with 11 bases between the two germline ends. Germline V gives CDR1 MNHEY, CDR2 SVGEGT. This CDR3 is CASSIPTLNTEAFF. The CDR3 bases are TGTGCCAGCAGCATCCCCACTCTGAACACTGAAGCTTTCTTT.

This chain connects TRBV7-9 to TRBJ1-2, with 7 bases aligning to TRBD1. Trimming removed 3 bases from V and 4 bases from J; junction bases left unmatched: 2. CDR3 length: 13 amino acids. Germline V lookup: CDR1 SEHNR, CDR2 FQNEAQ (reference sequence). As DNA, the CDR3 is TGTGCCAGCAGCTTCAGACAGGGCTATGGCTACACCTTC. Its protein is CASSFRQGYGYTF.

This clone was seen once. This chain links TRBV21-1 with TRBJ2-7. TRBV21-1 is a pseudogene. This CDR3 spans 13 amino acids. The CDR3 loop is CASSKQGPHEQYF. The CDR3 DNA is TGTGCCAGCAGCAAGCAGGGACCCCACGAGCAGTACTTC.

The V call is TRBV5-4, the J call TRBJ2-3, with 8 bases aligning to TRBD2. V lost 3 bases and J lost 5; bases outside the gene matches: 11. Germline V gives CDR1 SGHNT, CDR2 YYREEE (reference sequence). CDR3 length: 16 residues. This chain's CDR3 is CASSSARGGRRDTQYF. CDR3 coding DNA: TGTGCCAGCAGCTCCGCTCGGGGCGGGAGGCGAGATACGCAGTATTTT. The variable domain in full, with the rest retrieved from reference TRBV5-4 and TRBJ2-3, is ETGVTQSPTHLIKTRGQQVTLRCSSQSGHNTVSWYQQALGQGPQFIFQYYREEENGRGNFPPRFSGLQFPNYSSELNVNALELDDSALYLCASSSARGGRRDTQYFGPGTRLTVL.

The V call is TRBV9, the J call TRBJ2-1; TRBD2 aligns across 10 bases. V gave up 3 bases and J gave up 12 bases; unmatched junction bases: 12. Germline lookup yields CDR1 SGDLS and CDR2 YYNGEE. This CDR3 is built from 15 residues. CDR3 DNA: TGTGCCAGCAGCGGGGGCCCGGGACTAGCGTTGGGGCAGTTCTTC. It is translated as CASSGGPGLALGQFF. Based on the CDR3 plus reference TRBV9 and TRBJ2-1, the full variable domain is DSGVTQTPKHLITATGQRVTLRCSPRSGDLSVYWYQQSLDQGLQFLIQYYNGEERAKGNILERFSAQQFPDLHSELNLSSLELGDSALYFCASSGGPGLALGQFFGPGTRLTVL.

V is TRBV11-1 and J is TRBJ2-2, with D perhaps TRBD1 (6 bases). This CDR3 has 15 residues. The V gene's germline CDR1 is SGHAT and CDR2 FQDESV (reference sequence). The ends were cut back, 4 bases at V and 5 bases at J, with 14 bases in the middle. In DNA, the CDR3 is TGTGCCAGCAGCTGGGGAACAGGGCAAACCGGGGAGCTGTTTTTT. Its translation is CASSWGTGQTGELFF.